These 16 T cell receptor beta chains share one sample of origin, sequenced in a study of response to subunit inactivated influenza vaccine. TCRdb called the RT-PCR reads again in MiXCR, with one record for every CDR3 protein. The profile covers around 530,000 distinct CDR3 sequences, with approximately 12% appearing a single time and roughly 10% taken by the ten largest. The sequencing used PBMCs from blood, collected on the day of vaccination. All receptors derive from a man between 50 and 59 years old who received an inactivated influenza vaccine.

This clonotype showed up just a few times. The J gene is TRBJ1-1, the V gene TRBV7-9; D might be TRBD1 (5 bases). Germline assignment: CDR1 SEHNR and CDR2 FQNEAQ (reference sequence). The CDR3 covers 15 residues. V was clipped by 10 bases and J by 2 bases, with 20 bases between them. The CDR3 DNA follows: TGTGCCACTTCAAAATTGGGGCAGGCTAACACTGAAGCTTTCTTT. It translates to CATSKLGQANTEAFF. The entire variable domain, with the rest obtained from reference TRBV7-9 and TRBJ1-1, is as follows: DTGVSQNPRHKITKRGQNVTFRCDPISEHNRLYWYRQTLGQGPEFLTYFQNEAQLEKSRLLSDRFSAERPKGSFSTLEIQRTEQGDSAMYLCATSKLGQANTEAFFGQGTRLTVV.

This clonotype was found many times. The chain links TRBV27 to TRBJ2-7, with 9 positions matching TRBD1. CDR3 length: 14 amino acids. Germline loops: CDR1 MNHEY, CDR2 SMNVEV (reference sequence). The ends lost 5 bases at V and 3 bases at J; junction bases unmatched: 5. The CDR3 DNA is TGTGCCAGCAGTCCCCAGACAGGGGGCTACGAGCAGTACTTC. It encodes CASSPQTGGYEQYF.

The rearrangement links TRBV7-2 to TRBJ2-7, with TRBD2 matching over 10 bases. J lost 6 bases, V lost 5 bases, and 13 bases had no gene match. Germline V CDR1 and CDR2: SGHTA, FQGNSA. CDR3 length equals 16 residues. CDR3 sequence: CASSLQSGRARSEQYF. CDR3 coding DNA: TGTGCCAGCAGCCTCCAGAGCGGGAGGGCCCGATCCGAGCAGTACTTC. Looking up the rest from reference TRBV7-2 and TRBJ2-7 gives the full variable domain: GAGVSQSPSNKVTEKGKDVELRCDPISGHTALYWYRQSLGQGLEFLIYFQGNSAPDKSGLPSDRFSAERTGGSVSTLTIQRTQQEDSAVYLCASSLQSGRARSEQYFGPGTRLTVT.

This clonotype was detected many times. The chain has TRBV11-2 and TRBJ2-1, with 8 bases identical to TRBD1. CDR3 length: 19 amino acids. With 0 bases clipped from V and 0 bases from J, the junction kept 10 bases outside the gene matches. CDR1 SGHAT and CDR2 FQNNGV come from the germline V gene. CDR3 in amino acids: CASSLDASGGISSYNEQFF. CDR3 nucleotide sequence: TGTGCCAGCAGCTTAGATGCGTCAGGGGGCATAAGCTCCTACAATGAGCAGTTCTTC.

J is TRBJ2-7 and V is TRBV2; no firm D call. The CDR3 loop spans 15 amino acids. Per germline, CDR1 SNHLY and CDR2 FYNNEI. V was clipped by 5 bases and J by 4 bases, with 18 bases between them. DNA of the CDR3: TGTGCCAGCAGTTACTCGGGCCCCAGCCCTTACGAGCAGTACTTC. Its translation: CASSYSGPSPYEQYF.

V usage is TRBV29-1 and J usage is TRBJ2-7; D tentatively fits TRBD1 or TRBD2 (5 bases each). The CDR3 runs to 13 residues. Germline-derived CDR1 and CDR2 are SQVTM and ANQGSEA. V dropped 5 bases and J dropped 3 bases, with 14 bases sitting between them. The CDR3 DNA follows: TGCAGCGTTTCACCGGGGCGAGGCTACGAGCAGTACTTC. This translates into CSVSPGRGYEQYF.

This clonotype was observed a few times. The V and J genes are TRBV7-9 and TRBJ1-1, with a tentative D call TRBD1 (6 bases). Trimming pared 2 bases from V and 3 bases from J, leaving 13 bases between. The CDR3 is made up of 15 amino acids. The germline gives CDR1 SEHNR, CDR2 FQNEAQ (reference sequence). The CDR3 bases are TGTGCCAGCAGCTTAACAGGCAGGGGATACACTGAAGCTTTCTTT. Amino acid sequence: CASSLTGRGYTEAFF. The entire variable domain, with the rest obtained from reference TRBV7-9 and TRBJ1-1, is as follows: DTGVSQNPRHKITKRGQNVTFRCDPISEHNRLYWYRQTLGQGPEFLTYFQNEAQLEKSRLLSDRFSAERPKGSFSTLEIQRTEQGDSAMYLCASSLTGRGYTEAFFGQGTRLTVV.

J is TRBJ2-7 and V is TRBV12-3 or TRBV12-4; D may be TRBD2 (5 bases). Trimming shortened V by 4 bases and J by 6 bases, and 13 bases separated the two germline ends. The CDR3 extends over 13 amino acids. For the CDR3, the DNA is TGTGCCAGCAGTTCCGGGGTCCGACGCGAGCAGTACTTC. Translation gives CASSSGVRREQYF.

The genes are TRBV18 and TRBJ1-4; D is undetermined. Trimming stripped 0 bases from V and 5 bases from J, with 7 bases between. The CDR3 has 14 residues. Germline V gene lookup returns CDR1 KGHSH and CDR2 LQKENI. The CDR3 here is CASSPPQNNEKLFF. CDR3 sequence (DNA): TGTGCCAGCTCACCACCCCAGAACAATGAAAAACTGTTTTTT.

The chain is built from TRBV28 and TRBJ2-7; no firm D call. CDR3 length equals 14 residues. Germline V gene sequence: CDR1 MDHEN, CDR2 SYDVKM. V shed 5 bases and J shed 3 bases, with 14 bases lying between them. The CDR3 nucleotides are TGTGCCAGCAGTGAAAGGGTTGCTCACTACGAGCAGTACTTC. Protein sequence: CASSERVAHYEQYF.

This sequence joins TRBV2 and TRBJ1-5; D is possibly TRBD1 (5 bases). Deletions cut 9 bases from V and 5 bases from J, with 14 bases between. This CDR3 is 13 amino acids long. Germline V CDR1 and CDR2: SNHLY, FYNNEI. CDR3: CASQWGSDQPQHF. DNA of the CDR3: TGTGCCAGTCAGTGGGGGTCAGATCAGCCCCAGCATTTT.

This clonotype was found a few times. In DNA form, the CDR3 reads TGTGCCAGCTCACCACCGAGGACAGGGAACCATGAGCAGTTCTTC. It translates to CASSPPRTGNHEQFF. The rearrangement uses TRBV18 and TRBJ2-1; the match to TRBD1 covers 8 bases. J lost 8 bases, V lost 0 bases, and 6 bases had no gene match. The germline CDR1 and CDR2 sequences are KGHSH and LQKENI. There are 15 residues in the CDR3.

This clonotype was detected many times. The chain recombines TRBV5-1 with TRBJ2-3; D ambiguous. The CDR3 length is 12 residues. Germline V gene lookup returns CDR1 SGHRS and CDR2 YFSETQ. V lost 6 bases and J lost 7, with 12 bases in between. In nucleotides, the CDR3 is TGCGCCAGCAATTCGGACCGCCATACGCAGTATTTT. Translating it yields CASNSDRHTQYF.

The genes are TRBV20-1 and TRBJ2-1, with 11 bases identical to TRBD2. Per germline, CDR1 DFQATT and CDR2 SNEGSKA (reference sequence). The CDR3 has 17 residues. V shed 5 bases, J shed 7 bases, and the junction held 16 bases outside the gene matches. The CDR3 reads CSAGRYKLAGVGNEQFF. The CDR3 region has the DNA TGCAGTGCTGGAAGATATAAACTAGCGGGAGTAGGGAATGAGCAGTTCTTC.

This clonotype was counted between two and nine times. This CDR3 is CASGSSGKGGNEQFF. CDR3 coding DNA: TGTGCCAGCGGATCTAGCGGGAAGGGAGGCAATGAGCAGTTCTTC. The chain employs TRBV12-3 or TRBV12-4 and TRBJ2-1; 9 bases map to TRBD2. The V gene end was trimmed by 8 bases and the J gene end by 6 bases; junction bases not matched to a gene: 11. This CDR3 contains 15 residues.

This chain uses TRBV10-3 with TRBJ1-1; 9 bases agree with TRBD1. The V segment lost 4 bases and the J segment 7 bases; nucleotides outside the gene matches: 4. Germline CDR1 reads ENHRY; CDR2 reads SYGVKD. The CDR3 runs 13 residues. DNA of the CDR3: TGTGCCATCAGTGGAGGGACAGGGCTTGAAGCTTTCTTT. Protein product: CAISGGTGLEAFF.